The rows below give T cell receptor beta chains drawn from one sample of a study of blood T cell repertoires in COVID-19. Clones were sequenced by immunoSEQ multiplex PCR, and TCRdb holds only the in-frame ones, with some missing. The sample yields 310,000 or so clones, approximately 82% seen once. Sequencing was done on a sample of peripheral blood. Source of these receptors: a woman aged 50 to 60 with acute or convalescent COVID-19. The CDR3 runs from the conserved cysteine through the conserved F or W. D genes are given only for firm matches. Some rows have no size entry. The others give once, few or many, or a class for an expanded clone.

j_gene	abundance	d_gene	v_gene	CDR3nt	CDR3aa
TRBJ2-6	NA	NA	TRBV1	TGCACCAGCAGCCCCGGGTGCTCTGGGGCCAACGTCCTGACTTTC	CTSSPGCSGANVLTF
TRBJ1-2	NA	TRBD1	TRBV24-1	TGTGCCACCAGGGACAGGGTATATGGCTACACCTTC	CATRDRVYGYTF
TRBJ2-1	NA	TRBD1	TRBV3-1/TRBV3-2	TGTGCCAGCAGCCAACAAGGTTTAGGGACAGGCTACAATGAGCAGTTCTTC	CASSQQGLGTGYNEQFF
TRBJ2-3	once	TRBD2	TRBV4-1	TGCGCCAGCAGCCAGGCGGGACTAGCGGGCACAGATACGCAGTATTTT	CASSQAGLAGTDTQYF
TRBJ2-1	NA	TRBD1	TRBV29-1	TGCAGCGTGATCCGGGGACAGGGCGGGAATGAGCAGTTCTTC	CSVIRGQGGNEQFF
TRBJ2-5	NA	NA	TRBV5-1	TGCGCCAGCAGCTCGCTGACAGGGAGGCAAGAGACCCAGTACTTC	CASSSLTGRQETQYF
TRBJ2-3	NA	TRBD1	TRBV7-3	TGTGCCAGCAGCTCGGGGACAGTCACAGATACGCAGTATTTT	CASSSGTVTDTQYF
TRBJ1-4	NA	NA	TRBV23-1	TGCGCCAGCAGTCAATCGGGAAGGGGGGGGACACATAATGAAAAACTGTTTTTT	CASSQSGRGGTHNEKLFF
TRBJ2-1	NA	TRBD2	TRBV3-1/TRBV3-2	TGTGCCAGCAGCCCCGGGACTAGCGGGGGGGCCCTGAATGAGCAGTTCTTC	CASSPGTSGGALNEQFF
TRBJ2-5	NA	NA	TRBV10-3	TGTGCCATCAGACCAAGCGACAGTAAACAAGAGACCCAGTACTTC	CAIRPSDSKQETQYF
TRBJ2-5	NA	TRBD2	TRBV7-3	TGTGCCAGCAGCCCCCAGGGAGGGCCGCAAGAGACCCAGTACTTC	CASSPQGGPQETQYF
TRBJ2-1	NA	NA	TRBV3-1/TRBV3-2	TGTGCCAGCAGCCAAGATTTGGCGGTGATCTCCTACAATGAGCAGTTCTTC	CASSQDLAVISYNEQFF
TRBJ1-5	NA	NA	TRBV7-2	TGTGCCAGCAGCCCTAACAGAAATCAGCCCCAGCATTTT	CASSPNRNQPQHF
TRBJ2-3	NA	TRBD2	TRBV3-1/TRBV3-2	TGTGCCAGCAGCGACCTAGCGGGGGCAGATACGCAGTATTTT	CASSDLAGADTQYF
TRBJ2-1	NA	NA	TRBV6-5	TGTGCCAGCAGGCCGGGACAAGACCACAATGAGCAGTTCTTC	CASRPGQDHNEQFF
TRBJ2-1	NA	NA	TRBV6-5	TGTGCCAGCTTGGGGGGAAACACGAATGAGCAGTTCTTC	CASLGGNTNEQFF
TRBJ1-5	NA	TRBD1	TRBV6-5	TGTGCCAGCCAAGGGGCACAGGGGGGTCAGCCCCAGCATTTT	CASQGAQGGQPQHF
TRBJ2-3	NA	NA	TRBV5-8	TGTGCCAGCAGCGCGGGACTTTACACAGATACGCAGTATTTT	CASSAGLYTDTQYF
TRBJ2-1	NA	TRBD2	TRBV6-2/TRBV6-3	TGTGCCAGCAGTTTCATAGCGGGAGGTTTCGATGAGCAGTTCTTC	CASSFIAGGFDEQFF
TRBJ1-1	NA	NA	TRBV5-4	TGTGCCAGCAGCTTGGGATTAACGGGGGGCACTGAAGCTTTCTTT	CASSLGLTGGTEAFF
TRBJ1-1	NA	TRBD1	TRBV19	TGTGCCAGTAGTAACAGGGGCATGAACACTGAAGCTTTCTTT	CASSNRGMNTEAFF
TRBJ1-5	NA	NA	TRBV7-2	TGTGCCAGCAGCTTGGACAGAGGGAGTCGGCCCCAGCATTTT	CASSLDRGSRPQHF
TRBJ2-2	NA	TRBD2	TRBV18	TGTGCCAGCTCACCATTTGGACTAGATGGCGGCGGGGAGCTGTTTTTT	CASSPFGLDGGGELFF
TRBJ2-1	few	NA	TRBV7-2	TGTGCCAGCAGCTTAGTGGGGCGCCTAACCTACAATGAGCAGTTCTTC	CASSLVGRLTYNEQFF
TRBJ1-2	NA	NA	TRBV27	TGTGCCAGCAGTTTAGGGACTGGGCAAGGGTATGGCTACACCTTC	CASSLGTGQGYGYTF
TRBJ2-5	NA	TRBD2	TRBV19	TGTGCCAGCCTCGGACTAGCGGAAGAGACCCAGTACTTC	CASLGLAEETQYF
TRBJ2-5	NA	TRBD1	TRBV15	TGTGCCACCAGCAGAGAGGACAGGGGGCAAGAGACCCAGTACTTC	CATSREDRGQETQYF
TRBJ2-7	NA	TRBD1	TRBV12-5	TGTGCTAGTGGTTTAGGGGGCTCGTACGAGCAGTACTTC	CASGLGGSYEQYF
TRBJ2-3	NA	TRBD2	TRBV27	TGTGCCAGCAGTTTAGGCCCGGGGATAGCGGGGGGCGGAGATACGCAGTATTTT	CASSLGPGIAGGGDTQYF
TRBJ1-4	NA	TRBD1	TRBV7-2	TGTGCCAGCAGCTCCCCGAGGTGGTCACAGGGGGATGAAAAACTGTTTTTT	CASSSPRWSQGDEKLFF
TRBJ1-6	NA	NA	TRBV9	TGTGCCAGCAGCGTAGGGTCGGATAATTCACCCCTCCACTTT	CASSVGSDNSPLHF
TRBJ1-2	NA	NA	TRBV6-1	TGTGCCAGCAGTGAAGGTCCAGGCTCAAAGCCCACTAACTATGGCTACACCTTC	CASSEGPGSKPTNYGYTF
TRBJ2-1	NA	NA	TRBV3-1/TRBV3-2	TGTGCCAGCAGCCAAGGACAGTCCTCCTACAATGAGCAGTTCTTC	CASSQGQSSYNEQFF
TRBJ1-2	NA	TRBD1	TRBV7-9	TGTGCCAGCAGCTCAACAGGGGTCCCAATCTATGGCTACACCTTC	CASSSTGVPIYGYTF
TRBJ1-3	NA	NA	TRBV9	TGTGCCTCACAAACAGGAGCATCTGGAAACACCATATATTTT	CASQTGASGNTIYF
TRBJ2-3	NA	TRBD2	TRBV6-4	TGTGCCAGCAGTGACTCAGCGGGAGAGGGGAATACGCAGTATTTT	CASSDSAGEGNTQYF
TRBJ2-1	NA	TRBD2	TRBV24-1	TGTGCCACCAGTGATTCCCCACCAGCGGGAGGAGAGCAGTTCTTC	CATSDSPPAGGEQFF
TRBJ1-5	NA	NA	TRBV19	TGTGCCAGTAGTATAGGTGCCCCCCAGAATCAGCCCCAGCATTTT	CASSIGAPQNQPQHF
TRBJ2-2	NA	TRBD1	TRBV5-1	TGCGCCAGTTGGACAGGGGGCAACACCGGGGAGCTGTTTTTT	CASWTGGNTGELFF
TRBJ1-2	NA	NA	TRBV10-3	TGTGCCATCAGTGAGTCGGGGGGGCGGGGCTACACCTTC	CAISESGGRGYTF
TRBJ1-5	once	NA	TRBV27	TGTGCCAGCAGTTTTGGGGGGGGGTTCAGCAATCAGCCCCAGCATTTT	CASSFGGGFSNQPQHF
TRBJ1-5	few	TRBD1	TRBV4-1	TGCGCCAGCAGCCAAGCCCGGACAGGGGCAGGACAGCCCCAGCATTTT	CASSQARTGAGQPQHF
TRBJ2-3	NA	TRBD2	TRBV6-2/TRBV6-3	TGTGCCAGCAGTTGGAAGGGACTAGCGGGACTTACAGATACGCAGTATTTT	CASSWKGLAGLTDTQYF
TRBJ2-5	NA	NA	TRBV21-1	TGTGCCAGCACCGCCGTGGGACAGAGGAGAGAGACCCAGTACTTC	CASTAVGQRRETQYF
TRBJ1-2	NA	NA	TRBV10-3	TGTGCCATCAGGATGGGACTGGAGAGGGGCTACACCTTC	CAIRMGLERGYTF
TRBJ1-5	once	TRBD1	TRBV24-1	TGTGCCACCGCTTCGAGGGGGCAGGGTCAGCCCCAGCATTTT	CATASRGQGQPQHF
TRBJ2-7	NA	NA	TRBV3-1/TRBV3-2	TGTGCCAGCAGCCCGGCCCGAGGACAGCTATACGAGCAGTACTTC	CASSPARGQLYEQYF
TRBJ2-5	NA	NA	TRBV18	TGTGCCAGCTCACTCTCCGGACGGGGGGAGACCCAGTACTTC	CASSLSGRGETQYF
TRBJ1-6	NA	NA	TRBV27	TGTGCCAGCAGTCCACCAGGATTCAGGGCCCTCCACTTT	CASSPPGFRALHF
TRBJ2-1	few	TRBD2	TRBV2	TGTGCCAGCATTACAACGGGAGGCCACTCCTACAATGAGCAGTTCTTC	CASITTGGHSYNEQFF
TRBJ2-1	NA	NA	TRBV4-3	TGCGCCAGCAGCCAAGAAACTTTACAGGACTACAACAATGAGCAGTTCTTC	CASSQETLQDYNNEQFF